The source of this T cell receptor (beta chain) is a study of circulating CD8 cells and anti-PD-1 response in melanoma. Study-wide points: At M1, fewer than 8% of TRB clonotypes appeared in multiple subsets. TIGIT repertoires were least diverse, DNEG repertoires most diverse.

Four subsets defined by PD-1 and/or TIGIT were sorted from live CD3+CD8+TCRalphabeta+ cells. The CDR3 is 16 amino acids. Trimming took 7 bases from V and 3 from J; bases not matched to a gene: 13. The germline V gene has CDR1 SGHTA and CDR2 FQGTGA. This clonotype is large (0.1 to 1%) by share. The antigen is unknown. TCR libraries were prepared from roughly 15 ng of total RNA with the QIAseq Immune Repertoire TCR panel. TCRdb itself ran the reads through MiXCR, one entry per CDR3 protein. The data show some 380 distinct CDR3 sequences, about 6.6% seen once. The clonotype comes from a human donor with melanoma. The sample in question was CD8+ T cells from PBMCs, obtained at baseline or after one month of anti-PD-1 therapy (not recorded which). The chain employs TRBV7-3 and TRBJ2-7, with 9 bases lining up with TRBD1. The CDR3 protein is CASIGEPGQGGYEQYF. The CDR3 nucleotides read TGTGCCAGCATCGGCGAACCGGGACAGGGAGGCTACGAGCAGTACTTC.